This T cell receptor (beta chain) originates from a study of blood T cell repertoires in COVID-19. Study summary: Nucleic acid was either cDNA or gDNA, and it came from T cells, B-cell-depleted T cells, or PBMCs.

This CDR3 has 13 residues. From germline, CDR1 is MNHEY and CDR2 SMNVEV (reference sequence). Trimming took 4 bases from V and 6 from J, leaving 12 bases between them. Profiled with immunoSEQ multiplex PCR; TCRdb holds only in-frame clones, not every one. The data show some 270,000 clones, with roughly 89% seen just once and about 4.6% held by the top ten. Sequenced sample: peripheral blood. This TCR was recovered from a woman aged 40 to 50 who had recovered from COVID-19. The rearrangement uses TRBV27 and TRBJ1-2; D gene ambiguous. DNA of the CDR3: TGTGCCAGCAGTTGGAGGGAAGGTGATGGCTACACCTTC. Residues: CASSWREGDGYTF.